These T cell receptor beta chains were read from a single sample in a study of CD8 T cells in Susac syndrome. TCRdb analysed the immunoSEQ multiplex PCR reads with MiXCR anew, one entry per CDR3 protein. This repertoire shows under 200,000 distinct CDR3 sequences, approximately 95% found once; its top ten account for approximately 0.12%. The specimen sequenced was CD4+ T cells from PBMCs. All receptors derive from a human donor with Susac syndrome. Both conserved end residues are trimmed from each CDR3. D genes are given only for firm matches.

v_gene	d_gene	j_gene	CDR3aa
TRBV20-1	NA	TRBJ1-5	SAREGVASQPQH
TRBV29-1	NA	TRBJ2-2	SVVYSNRGTGELF
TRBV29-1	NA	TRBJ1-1	SVLARLNTEAF
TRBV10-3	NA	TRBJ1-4	AISVLGEKLF
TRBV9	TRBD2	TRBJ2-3	ASSVAGVSTDTQY
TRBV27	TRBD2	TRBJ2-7	ASSAPGLATYEQY
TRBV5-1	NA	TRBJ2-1	ASSLGLGMGEQF
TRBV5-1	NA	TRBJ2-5	ASSWAVQYETQY
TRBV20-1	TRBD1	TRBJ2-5	SAGQGARETQY
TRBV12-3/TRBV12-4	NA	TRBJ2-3	ASSLGVLRDTQY
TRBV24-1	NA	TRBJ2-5	ATSAPRQLGETQY
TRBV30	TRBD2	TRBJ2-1	AWKRLAGAGEQF
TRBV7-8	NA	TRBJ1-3	ASSPTARSGNTIY
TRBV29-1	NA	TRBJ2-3	SVARPTDTQY
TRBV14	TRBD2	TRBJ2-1	ASGAGGSYNEQF
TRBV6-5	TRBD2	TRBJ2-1	ASSSYRKLAGGPSNEQF
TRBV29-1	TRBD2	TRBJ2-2	SVVERGGRSGELF
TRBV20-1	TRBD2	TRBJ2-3	SARVAGVDTQY
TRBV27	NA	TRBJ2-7	ASRATGVYEQY
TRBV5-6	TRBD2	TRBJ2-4	ASSLPSGDIQY
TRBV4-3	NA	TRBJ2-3	ASSQQRSTDTQY
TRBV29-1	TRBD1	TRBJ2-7	SVSGQGNYEQY
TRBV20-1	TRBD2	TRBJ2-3	SASFRAGEKDTQY
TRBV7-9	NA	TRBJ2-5	ASREGYQETQY
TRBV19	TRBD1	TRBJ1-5	ASSGTASPQPQH
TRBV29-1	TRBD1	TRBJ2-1	SVRQGANEQF
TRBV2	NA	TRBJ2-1	ASSGRGYNEQF
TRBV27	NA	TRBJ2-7	ASSTTDRAYEQY
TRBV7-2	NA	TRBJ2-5	ASSSGIAETQY
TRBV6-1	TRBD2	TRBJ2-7	ASRGTSGSHYEQY
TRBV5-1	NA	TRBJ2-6	ASRSQGGTLSGANVLT
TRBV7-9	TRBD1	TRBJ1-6	ASSGRDRETNSPLH